The 30 T cell receptor beta chains presented below share a single source sample, sequenced in a study of shared clonotypes between healthy human individuals. The method was immunoSEQ multiplex PCR; TCRdb's version includes in-frame clones alone and lacks a portion of them. Of roughly 2,500,000 clones in the sample, roughly 93% are singletons; the top ten hold roughly 0.36%. Sequencing input: naive CD4+ T cells from PBMCs. Subset indicated: CD45RA+ positively selected. All receptors derive from a young man in good health. Some clones in this sample may be carry-over from other donors' samples.

The chain links TRBV5-1 to TRBJ2-5; D uncertain. Looked up from germline, CDR1 is SGHRS and CDR2 is YFSETQ. V was cut by 4 bases and J by 1 base, with 11 bases left in between. The CDR3 length is 14 residues. In DNA, the CDR3 is TGCGCCAGCAGCCAGCTTCCCGCCCAAGAGACCCAGTACTTC. Protein sequence: CASSQLPAQETQYF.

This clone has just a few counts. The CDR3 is CASSEALTGAGGYTF. The CDR3 DNA sequence: TGTGCCAGCAGTGAAGCGCTGACGGGGGCGGGTGGCTACACCTTC. The chain combines TRBV2 with TRBJ1-2; D is perhaps TRBD1 (6 bases). Germline values: CDR1 SNHLY, CDR2 FYNNEI. V dropped 0 bases and J dropped 7 bases, with 15 bases sitting between them. This CDR3 comprises 15 residues.

In this sample, this clone turned up once. The rearrangement joins TRBV27 to TRBJ1-5; D remains ambiguous. V dropped 5 bases and J dropped 7 bases, with 12 bases sitting between them. This CDR3 contains 13 residues. CDR1 and CDR2 from the germline V gene are MNHEY and SMNVEV (reference sequence). The CDR3 spells CASSRTDGQPQHF. For the CDR3, the DNA is TGTGCCAGCAGTAGGACGGACGGACAGCCCCAGCATTTT.

The V call is TRBV14, the J call TRBJ1-5, with D hard to call. This CDR3 region has 13 residues. V lost 6 bases and J 10 bases, leaving 16 bases between the germline ends. Germline assignment: CDR1 SGHDN and CDR2 FVKESK. This CDR3 is CASRSRAATPQHF. The DNA for the CDR3 is TGTGCCAGCAGGTCGAGAGCCGCCACCCCCCAGCATTTT.

The chain recombines TRBV6-5 with TRBJ1-4; TRBD1 is a possible D gene (6 bases). V was pared by 6 bases and J by 8 bases, with 19 bases between. Germline V gene lookup returns CDR1 MNHEY and CDR2 SVGAGI. The CDR3 loop spans 15 amino acids. The CDR3 reads CASRRPGGAEEKLFF. CDR3 coding DNA: TGTGCCAGCAGAAGGCCTGGGGGCGCAGAGGAAAAACTGTTTTTT.

The genes are TRBV5-1 and TRBJ2-1; D remains ambiguous. CDR3 size: 11 residues. The V and J ends lost 4 bases and 7 bases respectively, with 6 bases between them. The germline CDR1 and CDR2 sequences are SGHRS and YFSETQ. The CDR3 DNA is TGCGCCAGCAGCACAAGAAATGAGCAGTTCTTC. This gives the protein CASSTRNEQFF.

The CDR3 DNA sequence: TGTGCCAGCAGTCGTCCGGGGGGCGGGAATGAGCAGTTCTTC. Its protein product is CASSRPGGGNEQFF. The chain joins TRBV6-5 to TRBJ2-1; a weak D match, TRBD2 (7 bases). Germline V gene data show CDR1 as MNHEY and CDR2 as SVGAGI. CDR3 length equals 14 residues. Trimming took off 5 bases at V and 7 bases at J, with 15 bases between the two ends.

The rearrangement joins TRBV29-1 to TRBJ1-1; D not resolved. The CDR3 length is 14 residues. Germline CDR1 and CDR2: SQVTM and ANQGSEA. Trimming stripped 4 bases from V and 1 base from J, with 13 bases between. CDR3: CSVVKQKQNTEAFF. In nucleotides, the CDR3 is TGCAGCGTTGTTAAACAGAAACAGAACACTGAAGCTTTCTTT.

This clone occurred once. This chain connects TRBV19 to TRBJ2-7; TRBD1 is a possible D gene (5 bases). Germline-derived CDR1 and CDR2 are LNHDA and SQIVND (reference sequence). Trimming removed 3 bases at V and 2 bases at J, with 14 bases between. The CDR3 is 15 residues long. CDR3 protein: CASSIAGSITYEQYF. The CDR3 DNA sequence: TGTGCCAGTAGTATTGCAGGGTCGATCACCTACGAGCAGTACTTC.

Concerning this clone itself: The same CDR3 also results from other DNA sequences found in this sample. The chain links TRBV28 to TRBJ1-3; the D gene is possibly TRBD1 (6 bases). V gave up 0 bases and J gave up 1 base, with 7 bases separating them. The CDR3 has 15 amino acids. Germline-derived CDR1 and CDR2 are MDHEN and SYDVKM. CDR3 sequence (DNA): TGTGCCAGCAGTTTATGGGGGACATCTGGAAACACCATATATTTT. It yields the protein CASSLWGTSGNTIYF.

The genes are TRBV28 and TRBJ2-3; the match to TRBD1 covers 8 bases. With 5 bases clipped from V and 4 bases from J, the junction kept 17 bases outside the gene matches. CDR1 MDHEN and CDR2 SYDVKM come from the germline V gene. The CDR3 is made up of 18 amino acids. CDR3 loop: CASSGTDLGQGSADTQYF. DNA for the CDR3: TGTGCCAGCAGTGGAACTGATCTCGGACAGGGATCGGCAGATACGCAGTATTTT.

The CDR3 loop reads CASSPWLQTTDTQYF. The CDR3 coding sequence is TGTGCCAGCTCACCATGGCTACAGACCACAGATACGCAGTATTTT. V gene TRBV18 combines with J gene TRBJ2-3; D unclear. The CDR3 contains 15 residues. Trimming removed 2 bases at V and 2 bases at J, with 11 bases between. From germline, CDR1 is KGHSH and CDR2 LQKENI. The complete variable domain, with remaining parts taken from reference TRBV18 and TRBJ2-3, reads NAGVMQNPRHLVRRRGQEARLRCSPMKGHSHVYWYRQLPEEGLKFMVYLQKENIIDESGMPKERFSAEFPKEGPSILRIQQVVRGDSAAYFCASSPWLQTTDTQYFGPGTRLTVL.

Details on this clone: This specimen includes other DNA sequences encoding the same CDR3. The chain is built from TRBV2 and TRBJ1-5; the D is unclear. CDR3 size: 14 residues. CDR1 is SNHLY, CDR2 FYNNEI, per germline. V gave up 7 bases and J gave up 0 bases, with 10 bases separating them. The CDR3 loop reads CASNAGNSNQPQHF. Here the CDR3 DNA reads TGTGCCAGCAACGCGGGCAATAGCAATCAGCCCCAGCATTTT.

J is TRBJ2-7 and V is TRBV6-5; D uncertain. The ends were cut back, 2 bases at V and 5 bases at J, with 10 bases in the middle. The CDR3 is 13 amino acids. The germline V gene encodes CDR1 MNHEY and CDR2 SVGAGI. In DNA, the CDR3 is TGTGCCAGCAGTTACAGAAGCGAGAACGAGCAGTACTTC. Its translation is CASSYRSENEQYF.

The genes are TRBV28 and TRBJ2-5; 10 positions agree with TRBD2. There are 17 residues in the CDR3. Germline V gene sequence: CDR1 MDHEN, CDR2 SYDVKM. V was pared by 6 bases and J by 4 bases, with 14 bases of the junction left unmatched. The CDR3 DNA reads TGTGCCAGCAGCGCTAGTAGCGGGAGGCGCAGAGGAGAGACCCAGTACTTC. Its protein is CASSASSGRRRGETQYF.

V usage is TRBV6-5 and J usage is TRBJ1-5; D might be TRBD1 (6 bases). Trimming took 6 bases from V and 4 from J, leaving 10 bases between them. The CDR3 has 13 residues. The germline V gene encodes CDR1 MNHEY and CDR2 SVGAGI. CDR3 sequence (DNA): TGTGCCAGCAGGACAGGTAGGAATCAGCCCCAGCATTTT. Its protein is CASRTGRNQPQHF.

The chain couples TRBV11-2 to TRBJ2-7, with unresolved D. The CDR3 loop spans 13 amino acids. The V end lost 2 bases, the J end lost 3 bases, and 8 bases lay between the germline ends. CDR1 is SGHAT, CDR2 FQNNGV, per germline. CDR3 loop: CASSLNVGYEQYF. CDR3 nucleotides: TGTGCCAGCAGCTTAAACGTGGGCTACGAGCAGTACTTC.

The chain has TRBV15 and TRBJ1-2; D may be TRBD1 (5 bases). The V end lost 3 bases, the J end lost 0 bases, and 11 bases lay between the germline ends. The CDR3 sequence is 15 residues long. Germline assignment: CDR1 LNHNV and CDR2 YYDKDF (reference sequence). The CDR3 is CATSSGTGPNYGYTF. The CDR3 bases are TGTGCCACCAGCAGTGGAACAGGCCCTAACTATGGCTACACCTTC.

This chain connects TRBV5-5 to TRBJ2-3; 8 bases line up with TRBD2. This CDR3 contains 15 residues. Germline CDR1 and CDR2: SGHKS and YYEKEE (reference sequence). V was clipped by 1 base and J by 0 bases; unmatched bases: 1. For the CDR3, the DNA is TGTGCCAGCAGCTTGCTAGCGGGCAGCACAGATACGCAGTATTTT. Its translation is CASSLLAGSTDTQYF.

As to this clone: The sample carries other DNA sequences with the same CDR3. CDR3 residues: CASTQNTGELFF. CDR3 bases: TGTGCCAGCACCCAGAACACCGGGGAGCTGTTTTTT. The chain has TRBV2 and TRBJ2-2; D uncertain. Per germline, CDR1 SNHLY and CDR2 FYNNEI. The V end was cut by 7 bases, the J end by 1 base, with 4 bases between. The CDR3 loop spans 12 amino acids.

The chain joins TRBV27 to TRBJ1-5; the match to TRBD1 covers 7 bases. CDR3 length: 15 amino acids. Trimming cost V 6 bases and J 7 bases; bases outside gene matches: 12. Germline loops: CDR1 MNHEY, CDR2 SMNVEV (reference sequence). The CDR3: CASSVTTGVSQPQHF. The CDR3 region has the DNA TGTGCCAGCAGCGTTACTACAGGGGTTTCGCAGCCCCAGCATTTT.

V is TRBV13 and J is TRBJ2-6; D is undetermined. CDR1 PRHDT and CDR2 FYEKMQ come from the germline V gene (reference sequence). CDR3 length equals 15 residues. Trimming cost V 5 bases and J 0 bases, with 8 bases left between them. CDR3 DNA sequence: TGTGCCAGCAGCCTCAGGTACTCTGGGGCCAACGTCCTGACTTTC. Protein: CASSLRYSGANVLTF.

The chain uses TRBV6-1 and TRBJ1-4; 7 bases agree with TRBD1. With 6 bases clipped from V and 4 bases from J, the junction kept 5 bases outside the gene matches. CDR1 MNHNS and CDR2 SASEGT come from the germline V gene. This CDR3 contains 14 residues. CDR3 amino acids: CASRVGQLNEKLFF. Written as DNA, the CDR3 is TGTGCCAGCAGAGTGGGACAGCTTAATGAAAAACTGTTTTTT.

The rearrangement links TRBV28 to TRBJ1-2; a possible D gene is TRBD1 (6 bases). CDR3 length: 14 amino acids. V lost 5 bases to trimming and J lost 8 bases, with 18 bases between them. Looked up from germline, CDR1 is MDHEN and CDR2 is SYDVKM. For the CDR3, the DNA is TGTGCCAGCAGTGTCGGACAGAGCCCAGGGGGCTACACCTTC. Translation: CASSVGQSPGGYTF.

The V call is TRBV28, the J call TRBJ2-3, with 11 bases that match TRBD2. The CDR3 totals 16 residues. The V gene end was trimmed by 4 bases and the J gene end by 2 bases; junction bases not matched to a gene: 5. Germline V gene data show CDR1 as MDHEN and CDR2 as SYDVKM. DNA of the CDR3: TGTGCCAGCAGTTCAGGGACTAGCGGAACCACAGATACGCAGTATTTT. It is translated as CASSSGTSGTTDTQYF.

The rearrangement joins TRBV7-9 to TRBJ2-1; 8 bases agree with TRBD2. Unmatched junction bases numbered 11, after V lost 1 base and J lost 9 bases. The CDR3 spans 16 residues. CDR1 and CDR2 from the germline V gene are SEHNR and FQNEAQ (reference sequence). DNA for the CDR3: TGTGCCAGCAGCTTAGATTCCAGCGGGAGATTTAGTGAGCAGTTCTTC. It codes for CASSLDSSGRFSEQFF.

V gene TRBV7-9 combines with J gene TRBJ2-1, with 7 bases that match TRBD2. Looked up from germline, CDR1 is SEHNR and CDR2 is FQNEAQ (reference sequence). V was pared by 6 bases and J by 7 bases, with 12 bases of the junction left unmatched. This CDR3 is built from 15 residues. CDR3 protein: CASSYPRGSGNEQFF. The CDR3 DNA is TGTGCCAGCAGTTACCCGCGGGGGAGCGGGAATGAGCAGTTCTTC.

The chain carries TRBV6-5 and TRBJ1-5; D not certain. The CDR3 is 13 residues long. The germline V gene has CDR1 MNHEY and CDR2 SVGAGI. V lost 6 bases and J 13 bases, leaving 19 bases between the germline ends. The CDR3 loop is CASREGQSPGQHF. The DNA of the CDR3 is TGTGCCAGCAGGGAAGGCCAGAGTCCCGGACAGCATTTT.

Comments on this clone: The same CDR3 also results from other DNA sequences found in this sample. The CDR3 region is CATSRRGRSYEQYF. Written as DNA, the CDR3 is TGTGCCACCAGCAGACGGGGAAGGTCCTACGAGCAGTACTTC. The rearrangement links TRBV15 to TRBJ2-7; possibly TRBD2 for D (5 bases). Trimming stripped 2 bases from V and 1 base from J, with 9 bases between. Germline CDR1 and CDR2: LNHNV and YYDKDF (reference sequence). The CDR3 contains 14 residues.

This clone has a handful of counts. The chain carries TRBV2 and TRBJ1-5; no reliable D call. This CDR3 comprises 13 residues. Per germline, CDR1 SNHLY and CDR2 FYNNEI. Trimming took off 4 bases at V and 9 bases at J, with 13 bases between the two ends. The CDR3 sequence is CASSARALRPQHF. DNA of the CDR3: TGTGCCAGCAGTGCGCGGGCTCTAAGGCCCCAGCATTTT.